The source of this T cell receptor beta chain is a study of shared clonotypes between healthy human individuals. The protocol was immunoSEQ multiplex PCR, while the TCRdb copy is restricted to in-frame clones and leaves out a portion. The sample includes over 2 million clones, 85% to 95% of them seen just once. The V end lost 4 bases, the J end lost 2 bases, and 16 bases lay between the germline ends. CDR1 is SGHNT and CDR2 is YYREEE in the germline V gene (reference sequence). The CDR3 spans 16 residues. The sequenced sample was naive CD4+ T cells from PBMCs. Subset defined: CD45RA+ positively selected. This TCR was recovered from a man aged 18 to 30 in good health. Some clones in this sample may be carry-over from other donors' samples. This chain joins TRBV5-4 and TRBJ2-1, with a weak D call TRBD2 (6 bases). The CDR3 nucleotides are TGTGCCAGCAGCCCCCCGGGAGCAGCGGCCTACAATGAGCAGTTCTTC. Translated, it gives CASSPPGAAAYNEQFF.